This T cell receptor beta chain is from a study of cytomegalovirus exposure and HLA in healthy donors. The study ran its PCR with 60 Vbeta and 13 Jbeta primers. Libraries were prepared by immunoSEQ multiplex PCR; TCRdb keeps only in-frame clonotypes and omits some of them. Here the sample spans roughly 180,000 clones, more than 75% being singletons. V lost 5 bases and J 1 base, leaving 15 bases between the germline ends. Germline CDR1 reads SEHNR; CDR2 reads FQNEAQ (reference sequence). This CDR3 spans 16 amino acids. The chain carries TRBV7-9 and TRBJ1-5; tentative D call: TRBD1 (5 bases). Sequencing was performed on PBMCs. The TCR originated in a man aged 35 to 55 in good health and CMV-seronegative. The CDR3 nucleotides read TGTGCCAGCAGCGAGTGGGGGGGGTTGAGCAATCAGCCCCAGCATTTT. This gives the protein CASSEWGGLSNQPQHF.